The 12 T cell receptor beta chains below all came from one sample that was sequenced in a study of blood T cell repertoires in COVID-19. Sequenced by immunoSEQ multiplex PCR; TCRdb stores in-frame clones only, minus some. This table holds around 63,000 clones, 65% to 85% found once. The sample consisted of peripheral blood. These TCRs come from a man in his fifties or sixties with acute or convalescent COVID-19.

The V gene is TRBV7-8, the J gene TRBJ2-3; 9 bases map to TRBD2. V lost 2 bases and J lost 4; bases outside the gene matches: 4. The CDR3 loop spans 15 amino acids. Germline V gene lookup returns CDR1 SGHVS and CDR2 FQNEAQ. This CDR3 is CASSLRAGGPDTQYF. For the CDR3, the DNA is TGTGCCAGCAGCTTAAGGGCGGGGGGGCCAGATACGCAGTATTTT.

This chain connects TRBV5-1 to TRBJ2-1, with 8 bases that match TRBD2. Trimming removed 7 bases from V and 6 bases from J; junction bases left unmatched: 3. The CDR3 contains 12 residues. Germline CDR1 SGHRS, CDR2 YFSETQ. The chain's CDR3 is CASRGGINEQFF. The CDR3 nucleotides read TGCGCCAGCCGCGGGGGGATCAATGAGCAGTTCTTC.

V usage is TRBV30 and J usage is TRBJ1-5; 8 bases map to TRBD1. This CDR3 spans 14 amino acids. Germline V gene lookup returns CDR1 GTSNPN and CDR2 SVGIG (reference sequence). V lost 0 bases, J lost 7 bases, and 5 bases stayed unmatched. In nucleotides, the CDR3 is TGTGCCTGGAGTGTACGGTCAGGGGGCCAGCCCCAGCATTTT. It codes for CAWSVRSGGQPQHF.

This clone appeared a few times. The chain recombines TRBV30 with TRBJ2-1, with 7 bases that match TRBD2. Germline assignment: CDR1 GTSNPN and CDR2 SVGIG (reference sequence). V lost 2 bases and J lost 2; bases outside the gene matches: 3. The CDR3 is 14 residues long. CDR3 in amino acids: CAWSTSETYNEQFF. The CDR3, as DNA: TGTGCCTGGAGTACTAGCGAGACCTACAATGAGCAGTTCTTC.

This chain connects TRBV5-1 to TRBJ2-2; 8 bases align to TRBD2. The CDR3 extends over 16 amino acids. The ends lost 5 bases at V and 5 bases at J; junction bases unmatched: 11. CDR1 and CDR2 from the germline V gene are SGHRS and YFSETQ. CDR3 amino acids: CASRPTSGLETGELFF. The CDR3 nucleotides read TGCGCCAGCAGACCAACTAGCGGTCTCGAGACCGGGGAGCTGTTTTTT.

This clone was counted between two and nine times. The chain couples TRBV3-1 (or the pseudogene TRBV3-2) to TRBJ2-3; tentatively, D is TRBD2 (5 bases). CDR1 is LGHDT and CDR2 is YNNKEL in the germline V gene (reference sequence). CDR3 length: 15 residues. V was clipped by 1 base and J by 6 bases, with 14 bases between them. In DNA, the CDR3 is TGTGCCAGCAGCCAAGGGGGAGCGGCCCTTGATACGCAGTATTTT. Amino acids: CASSQGGAALDTQYF.

V gene TRBV27 combines with J gene TRBJ1-2; 9 positions agree with TRBD1. V shed 5 bases, J shed 0 bases, and the junction held 13 bases outside the gene matches. The CDR3 is made up of 18 amino acids. Per germline, CDR1 MNHEY and CDR2 SMNVEV (reference sequence). The CDR3 sequence: CASSRGGTGLEANYGYTF. In DNA form, the CDR3 reads TGTGCCAGCAGTCGAGGGGGGACAGGGCTTGAAGCTAACTATGGCTACACCTTC.

This CDR3 is CASSVGGGFETQYF. In DNA, the CDR3 is TGTGCCAGCAGCGTCGGGGGAGGGTTCGAGACCCAGTACTTC. This rearrangement joins TRBV9 to TRBJ2-5, with 7 positions matching TRBD2. The junction had 6 bases not matched to a gene; V was cut back by 2 bases and J by 5 bases. Germline lookup yields CDR1 SGDLS and CDR2 YYNGEE. This CDR3 comprises 14 residues.

This sequence joins TRBV5-8 and TRBJ1-2; D ambiguous. This CDR3 spans 16 amino acids. CDR1 is SGHTS and CDR2 is YDEGEE in the germline V gene. V lost 2 bases to trimming and J lost 2 bases, with 16 bases between them. This chain's CDR3 is CASSFRDYQLNYGYTF. CDR3 DNA sequence: TGTGCCAGCAGCTTCCGGGATTACCAGTTAAACTATGGCTACACCTTC.

CDR3 nucleotides: TGTGCCAGCTCACCGGTGGACATCTCTGGAAACACCATATATTTT. Protein sequence: CASSPVDISGNTIYF. V usage is TRBV18 and J usage is TRBJ1-3; D is perhaps TRBD1 (5 bases). The CDR3 has 15 residues. Between the trimmed V and J ends, which lost 3 bases and 0 bases, there was a span of 9 bases. Looked up from germline, CDR1 is KGHSH and CDR2 is LQKENI.

The chain couples TRBV18 to TRBJ1-3, with TRBD1 as a possible D gene (6 bases). V lost 2 bases and J lost 4, with 12 bases in between. This CDR3 has 15 amino acids. The germline CDR1 and CDR2 sequences are KGHSH and LQKENI. The CDR3 DNA sequence: TGTGCCAGCTCACCAGTGGCAGGGGACGGAAACACCATATATTTT. Translated: CASSPVAGDGNTIYF.

This chain connects TRBV29-1 to TRBJ2-2; 8 bases line up with TRBD1. CDR1 is SQVTM, CDR2 ANQGSEA, per germline. The trim removed 6 bases at V and 1 base at J, leaving 1 base unmatched. The CDR3 covers 13 residues. The chain's CDR3 is CSVGTGNTGELFF. CDR3 nucleotide sequence: TGCAGCGTGGGGACAGGGAACACCGGGGAGCTGTTTTTT.